This T cell receptor (beta chain) was identified in a study of T cells in Graves' hyperthyroidism and ophthalmopathy. In its sample, this clonotype was seen many times. Amplification of TCR beta CDR3 regions used RNA as the template. TCR CDR3 regions were first amplified by RT-PCR with HTBI primers. One entry per CDR3 protein, called by TCRdb with MiXCR from the multiplex PCR reads. In the table there are about 590,000 distinct CDR3 sequences, 12% to 15% of which are singletons. The CDR3 loop spans 14 amino acids. Germline CDR1 reads LGHDT; CDR2 reads YNNKEL (reference sequence). V trimming: 7 bases; J trimming: 4 bases; junction bases outside the gene matches: 8.

The sequencing input was blood. This sequence joins TRBV3-1 and TRBJ2-5; 8 bases fit TRBD2. The TCR was taken from a woman under 30 with Graves' ophthalmopathy. CDR3 protein: CASKVSLAGETQYF. The CDR3 bases are TGTGCCAGCAAGGTTAGCCTAGCGGGAGAGACCCAGTACTTC.